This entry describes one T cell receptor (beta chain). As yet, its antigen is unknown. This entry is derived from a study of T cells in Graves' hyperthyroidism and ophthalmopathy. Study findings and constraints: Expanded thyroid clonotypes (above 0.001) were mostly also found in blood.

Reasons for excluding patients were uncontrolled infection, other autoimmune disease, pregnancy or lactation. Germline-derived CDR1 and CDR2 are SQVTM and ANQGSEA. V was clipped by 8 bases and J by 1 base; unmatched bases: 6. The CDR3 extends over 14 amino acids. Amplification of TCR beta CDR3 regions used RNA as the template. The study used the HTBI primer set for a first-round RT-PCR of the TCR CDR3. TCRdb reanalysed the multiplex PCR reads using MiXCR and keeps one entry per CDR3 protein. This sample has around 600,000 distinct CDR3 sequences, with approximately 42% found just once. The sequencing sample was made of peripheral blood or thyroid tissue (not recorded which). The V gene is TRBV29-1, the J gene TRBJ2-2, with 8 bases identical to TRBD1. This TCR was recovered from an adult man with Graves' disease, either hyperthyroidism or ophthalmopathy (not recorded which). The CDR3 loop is CSLAGTGNTGELFF. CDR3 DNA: TGCAGCTTGGCAGGGACAGGGAACACCGGGGAGCTGTTTTTT.